This record looks at one TCR beta chain sequence and its context. Its antigen is unknown. V was pared by 0 bases and J by 5 bases, with 7 bases between. Looked up from germline, CDR1 is MNHEY and CDR2 is SMNVEV (reference sequence). The length of the CDR3 is 13 residues. This sample is drawn from a study of T-cell memory formation after mild COVID-19. Study in general: TCR clusters showed largely donor specificity.

TCRdb passed the 5' RACE reads through MiXCR, listing each CDR3 protein once. The sample has approximately 52,000 distinct CDR3 sequences, roughly a tenth seen once; the top ten hold 12%. Findings and caveats of the study: What remained unconfirmed was the SARS-CoV-2 specificity of second-wave clones peaking on day 37. Pre-infection memory already had some responding clones, implying cross-reactive memory joined. CD4+ contracting clones were found mainly in CM and EM, and CD8+ ones in EMRA.

The sequenced sample was PBMCs or a T cell subset sorted from them (not recorded which). V is TRBV27 and J is TRBJ1-1; unclear D gene. This receptor was obtained from an adult woman who had mild COVID-19 (a few samples of this study predate the infection). Cell type and time point are not known. CDR3 residues: CASSLSWATEAFF. In DNA, the CDR3 is TGTGCCAGCAGTTTATCCTGGGCTACTGAAGCTTTCTTT.